This TCR beta chain was sequenced for a study of siplizumab effects on memory and regulatory T cells. Assay: immunoSEQ multiplex PCR; the TCRdb copy retains only in-frame clones and omits some. This table holds 50,000 to 55,000 clones, roughly 93% found once. A remark on this clone: Its target is unknown.

The CDR3 length is 13 residues. The germline V gene has CDR1 LNHDA and CDR2 SQIVND (reference sequence). The V and J ends lost 9 bases and 3 bases, in that order; junction bases with no gene match: 6. Study outcomes and limitations: Contribution to the alloresponse seemed major for naive T cells, which also seemed more diverse than memory cells.

This chain links TRBV19 with TRBJ2-3; 7 positions agree with TRBD1. The TCR was taken from a human donor in good health. Sequencing input: CD8+ T cells sorted from blood. CDR3 in amino acids: CASNPTGTDTQYF. The CDR3 DNA follows: TGTGCCAGCAACCCGACAGGGACAGATACGCAGTATTTT.